The 18 T cell receptor beta chains presented below share a single source sample, sequenced in a study of CD8+CD57+ T cells in acquired aplastic anemia. The patients chosen for sequencing had shown expansion of CD8+CD57+ cells (detected by flow cytometry). Both TCR beta VDJ combination and CDR3 sequence profiling were carried out. Genomic DNA was the template for this profiling. MiXCR, run by TCRdb on the reads, gives a single entry per CDR3 protein. In the table there are around 500,000 distinct CDR3 sequences, around 33% of which are singletons. The specimen sequenced was sorted CD4+, CD8+, or CD8+CD57+ T cells (not recorded which) from PBMCs. Receptor source: a human donor with aplastic anemia.

This clonotype was counted many times. This chain uses TRBV10-3 with TRBJ2-3; the D gene is possibly TRBD2 (5 bases). The CDR3 has 14 amino acids. V lost 3 bases and J 1 base, leaving 8 bases between the germline ends. CDR1 and CDR2 (germline): ENHRY, SYGVKD. The CDR3 sequence is CAISERGGTDTQYF. For the CDR3, the DNA is TGTGCCATCAGTGAACGGGGTGGCACAGATACGCAGTATTTT.

The gene calls are TRBV24-1 and TRBJ1-2; 8 bases line up with TRBD1. This CDR3 has 14 amino acids. With 5 bases clipped from V and 4 bases from J, the junction kept 5 bases outside the gene matches. Germline CDR1 is KGHDR and CDR2 is SFDVKD. CDR3 DNA: TGTGCCACCAGTGCCTCGGACAGGGCCTATGGCTACACCTTC. It yields the protein CATSASDRAYGYTF.

This sequence joins TRBV13 and TRBJ2-7, with 8 bases identical to TRBD2. Looked up from germline, CDR1 is PRHDT and CDR2 is FYEKMQ (reference sequence). The CDR3 spans 15 residues. The V gene end was trimmed by 0 bases and the J gene end by 5 bases; junction bases not matched to a gene: 6. The CDR3 loop reads CASSLGGAGAHEQYF. The CDR3 DNA follows: TGTGCCAGCAGCTTAGGGGGAGCGGGGGCCCACGAGCAGTACTTC.

J is TRBJ1-4 and V is TRBV4-1; D unclear. The CDR3 loop spans 13 amino acids. Germline CDR1 reads MGHRA; CDR2 reads YSYEKL. V was pared by 1 base and J by 6 bases, with 6 bases between. CDR3 region: CASSQAVYEKLFF. The CDR3 DNA reads as TGCGCCAGCAGCCAAGCTGTCTATGAAAAACTGTTTTTT.

This clonotype was seen many times. The genes are TRBV2 and TRBJ1-1; D not certain. CDR1 and CDR2 (germline): SNHLY, FYNNEI. Deletions cut 5 bases from V and 10 bases from J, with 17 bases between. The CDR3 is made up of 13 amino acids. CDR3 nucleotide sequence: TGTGCCAGCAGTTTAGGGCCAGTCAAGAGAGCTTTCTTT. This gives the protein CASSLGPVKRAFF.

This clonotype came up a few times. The chain is built from TRBV2 and TRBJ1-1, with a weak D call TRBD1 (5 bases). The V gene's germline CDR1 is SNHLY and CDR2 FYNNEI. Trimming left V 8 bases short and J 2 bases short, with 12 bases between. The CDR3 consists of 13 residues. CDR3 amino acids: CASLNTGNTEAFF. For the CDR3, the DNA is TGTGCCAGCCTCAACACAGGAAACACTGAAGCTTTCTTT.

J is TRBJ1-1 and V is TRBV19; D not resolved. Germline V gene sequence: CDR1 LNHDA, CDR2 SQIVND (reference sequence). Trimming took off 5 bases at V and 1 base at J, with 11 bases between the two ends. The CDR3 is 14 residues long. CDR3 region: CASSGVPENTEAFF. DNA of the CDR3: TGTGCCAGTAGTGGTGTCCCAGAGAACACTGAAGCTTTCTTT.

J is TRBJ2-7 and V is TRBV7-2; maybe TRBD1 (6 bases). The CDR3 spans 15 residues. Germline values: CDR1 SGHTA, CDR2 FQGNSA. Between the trimmed V and J ends, which lost 4 bases and 3 bases, there was a span of 16 bases. CDR3 bases: TGTGCCAGCAGCTCACGACAGGTGGCACTCTACGAGCAGTACTTC. This gives the protein CASSSRQVALYEQYF.

This clonotype has a count of ten or more. The chain combines TRBV11-2 with TRBJ2-7; TRBD2 matches at 10 bases. The germline gives CDR1 SGHAT, CDR2 FQNNGV. The ends lost 2 bases at V and 2 bases at J; junction bases unmatched: 9. The CDR3 runs to 17 residues. CDR3 residues: CASSLSGGALNPYEQYF. CDR3 nucleotide sequence: TGTGCCAGCAGCTTAAGCGGGGGGGCTTTAAACCCCTACGAGCAGTACTTC.

At least ten counts were recorded for this clonotype. V usage is TRBV7-9 and J usage is TRBJ1-2; perhaps TRBD1 as D (5 bases). The V end was cut by 5 bases, the J end by 8 bases, with 15 bases between. Germline V gives CDR1 SEHNR, CDR2 FQNEAQ (reference sequence). The CDR3 totals 13 residues. CDR3 in amino acids: CASSRGGDHGYTF. CDR3 coding DNA: TGTGCCAGCAGCCGGGGGGGGGATCACGGCTACACCTTC.

The sample holds many counts of this clonotype. The chain is built from TRBV5-1 and TRBJ2-7; 8 bases line up with TRBD1. The trim removed 4 bases at V and 4 bases at J, leaving 4 bases unmatched. This CDR3 region has 13 residues. Germline V gene sequence: CDR1 SGHRS, CDR2 YFSETQ. The CDR3 DNA is TGCGCCAGCAGCAAGGACAGGGCGTACGAGCAGTACTTC. It codes for CASSKDRAYEQYF.

With regard to this clonotype: At one of its ends the junction is not consistent with the germline gene, which may arise from a read error. The chain uses TRBV2 and TRBJ2-1; weak D call: TRBD1 (6 bases). Germline values: CDR1 SNHLY, CDR2 FYNNEI. The CDR3 is made up of 15 amino acids. In nucleotides, the CDR3 is TGTGCCAGCAGTGTGGACAGAACAAAATACAATGAGCAGTCCTTC. Translating gives CASSVDRTKYNEQSF. Using reference TRBV2 and TRBJ2-1 for the parts outside the CDR3, the full variable domain is EPEVTQTPSHQVTQMGQEVILRCVPISNHLYFYWYRQILGQKVEFLVSFYNNEISEKSEIFDDQFSVERPDGSNFTLKIRSTKLEDSAMYFCASSVDRTKYNEQSFGPGTRLTVL.

CDR3 sequence reads: CASSLGEYYEQYF. CDR3 in DNA: TGCGCCAGCAGCTTGGGCGAGTACTACGAGCAGTACTTC. The gene calls are TRBV5-1 and TRBJ2-7; D not resolved. V lost 0 bases to trimming and J lost 3 bases, with 7 bases between them. Germline V gene sequence: CDR1 SGHRS, CDR2 YFSETQ. The CDR3 is made up of 13 amino acids.

This clonotype was detected only a few times. The V and J genes are TRBV6-1 and TRBJ2-7; 8 bases are shared with TRBD1. V was clipped by 6 bases and J by 6 bases; unmatched bases: 10. This CDR3 has 14 amino acids. Per the germline V gene, CDR1 is MNHNS and CDR2 is SASEGT. CDR3 DNA: TGTGCCAGCAGGAGGACAGGGAAGATCTGCGAGCAGTACTTC. It encodes CASRRTGKICEQYF.

Turning to this clonotype: A read error is possible here, since a much larger clone lies one base away. This rearrangement joins TRBV7-3 to TRBJ2-5; D might be TRBD1 (6 bases). The CDR3 totals 14 residues. CDR1 is SGHTA and CDR2 is FQGTGA in the germline V gene. CDR3 amino acids: CVSSLDRLAGAQYF. In DNA form, the CDR3 reads TGTGTCAGCAGCTTGGACAGACTGGCAGGGGCCCAGTACTTC.

The V call is TRBV14, the J call TRBJ1-3; D uncertain. The CDR3 sequence is 15 residues long. Trimming took 4 bases from V and 4 from J, leaving 14 bases between them. Germline CDR1 reads SGHDN; CDR2 reads FVKESK. The CDR3 spells CASSRDMGYGNTIYF. The CDR3 coding sequence is TGTGCCAGCAGCCGTGACATGGGCTACGGAAACACCATATATTTT.

With regard to this clonotype: The junction departs from germline at one end; a sequencing error may be responsible. The V call is TRBV11-1, the J call TRBJ2-1, with 9 bases fitting TRBD1. The CDR3 consists of 16 residues. Germline assignment: CDR1 SGHAT and CDR2 FQDESV (reference sequence). CDR3: CASSVAAGQGPNEQFF. CDR3 bases: TGTGCCAGCAGCGTAGCTGCGGGACAGGGTCCCAATGAGCAGTTCTTC.

The chain uses TRBV15 and TRBJ2-7; 8 bases are a match to TRBD1. The CDR3 has 17 residues. Germline CDR1 is LNHNV and CDR2 is YYDKDF (reference sequence). The J segment lost 4 bases and the V segment lost 2 bases, leaving 13 bases of the junction unmatched. CDR3 loop: CATSRNPRTGRAYEQYF. DNA for the CDR3: TGTGCCACCAGCAGAAACCCGCGGACAGGGAGAGCTTACGAGCAGTACTTC.